Shown below are 13 T cell receptor beta chains from a single sample sequenced in a study of blood T cell repertoires in COVID-19. Sequenced by immunoSEQ multiplex PCR; TCRdb stores in-frame clones only, minus some. The sample lists more than 95,000 clones; roughly 85% were seen once. The sample comprised peripheral blood. These receptor sequences come from a woman of 80 years or more with acute or convalescent COVID-19.

V usage is TRBV5-4 and J usage is TRBJ2-2; 10 bases match TRBD2. Germline V CDR1 and CDR2: SGHNT, YYREEE (reference sequence). The CDR3 extends over 17 amino acids. V gave up 5 bases and J gave up 4 bases; unmatched junction bases: 11. The chain's CDR3 is CASRSSGGASSTGELFF. CDR3 in DNA: TGTGCCAGCAGATCGAGCGGGGGGGCTTCGAGCACCGGGGAGCTGTTTTTT.

The sample holds one count of this clone. The chain couples TRBV27 to TRBJ1-3; D call uncertain. Germline V gene data show CDR1 as MNHEY and CDR2 as SMNVEV (reference sequence). The CDR3 covers 18 residues. Trimming removed 0 bases at V and 1 base at J, with 16 bases between. This chain's CDR3 is CASSLSSAGGVSGNTIYF. In nucleotides, the CDR3 is TGTGCCAGCAGTTTATCGTCAGCCGGAGGAGTTTCTGGAAACACCATATATTTT.

The rearrangement links TRBV18 to TRBJ2-7, with 8 bases matching TRBD2. Germline CDR1 KGHSH, CDR2 LQKENI. The CDR3 extends over 13 amino acids. Trimming took 6 bases from V and 6 from J; bases not matched to a gene: 7. The CDR3 DNA reads as TGTGCCAGCTCCCGGGAAGCGGGGGCCGAGCAGTACGTC. Its protein product is CASSREAGAEQYV.

This clone was picked up a small number of times. The chain carries TRBV19 and TRBJ1-2; D possibly corresponds to TRBD1 (6 bases). V was clipped by 7 bases and J by 4 bases, with 19 bases between them. The CDR3 extends over 15 amino acids. Per germline, CDR1 LNHDA and CDR2 SQIVND (reference sequence). The CDR3 coding sequence is TGTGCCAGTAATCCTGACTACAGGGATTTCTATGGCTACACCTTC. It encodes CASNPDYRDFYGYTF.

The chain couples TRBV4-1 to TRBJ1-3; D unresolved. This CDR3 spans 15 amino acids. With 3 bases removed from V and 0 bases from J, the gap between germline ends came to 9 bases. The germline V gene encodes CDR1 MGHRA and CDR2 YSYEKL. The CDR3 here is CASSQFSLSGNTIYF. Here the CDR3 DNA reads TGCGCCAGCAGCCAGTTTTCTCTCTCTGGAAACACCATATATTTT.

CDR3 amino acids: CASHGCCAEAFF. CDR3 sequence (DNA): TGCGCCAGCCACGGTTGTTGCGCTGAAGCTTTCTTT. The chain is built from TRBV10-1 and TRBJ1-1; D gene uncertain. CDR3 length: 12 amino acids. Trimming took off 8 bases at V and 6 bases at J, with 13 bases between the two ends. The germline V gene encodes CDR1 WNHNN and CDR2 SYGVQD (reference sequence).

This clone appeared a single time. The chain has TRBV28 and TRBJ1-1; D is ambiguous. The germline V gene encodes CDR1 MDHEN and CDR2 SYDVKM. The CDR3 sequence is 13 residues long. With 7 bases removed from V and 1 base from J, the gap between germline ends came to 10 bases. This CDR3 reads CASIIGTNTEAFF. The CDR3, as DNA: TGTGCCAGCATCATTGGCACGAACACTGAAGCTTTCTTT.

The rearrangement uses TRBV2 and TRBJ1-3; tentatively, D is TRBD1 (6 bases). V was cut by 3 bases and J by 3 bases, with 9 bases left in between. Germline V CDR1 and CDR2: SNHLY, FYNNEI. The CDR3 covers 14 residues. This CDR3 is CASSETGYGNTIYF. DNA of the CDR3: TGTGCCAGCAGTGAGACAGGATATGGAAACACCATATATTTT.

This clone was picked up one time. The rearrangement uses TRBV7-8 and TRBJ1-5; D possibly corresponds to TRBD1 (5 bases). Germline loops: CDR1 SGHVS, CDR2 FQNEAQ. The CDR3 spans 16 residues. Trimming pared 5 bases from V and 6 bases from J, leaving 20 bases between. CDR3 nucleotides: TGTGCCAGCAGCCCCTCCCAACGGGGGGAGAGTCAGCCCCAGCATTTT. This sequence encodes CASSPSQRGESQPQHF.

The V and J genes are TRBV7-9 and TRBJ2-2; tentatively, D is TRBD2 (5 bases). Germline values: CDR1 SEHNR, CDR2 FQNEAQ (reference sequence). The CDR3 extends over 14 amino acids. V lost 4 bases and J 1 base, leaving 7 bases between the germline ends. CDR3 in amino acids: CASSSGVNTGELFF. In DNA form, the CDR3 reads TGTGCCAGCAGCTCCGGGGTGAACACCGGGGAGCTGTTTTTT.

The CDR3 protein is CASRRDGDTDTQYF. CDR3 DNA: TGTGCCAGTAGGCGGGACGGCGACACAGATACGCAGTATTTT. This chain connects TRBV19 to TRBJ2-3; tentatively, D is TRBD2 (6 bases). Trimming removed 6 bases from V and 2 bases from J, with 12 bases in between. Germline-derived CDR1 and CDR2 are LNHDA and SQIVND (reference sequence). This CDR3 has 14 amino acids. The whole variable domain, filled in from reference TRBV19 and TRBJ2-3, reads DGGITQSPKYLFRKEGQNVTLSCEQNLNHDAMYWYRQDPGQGLRLIYYSQIVNDFQKGDIAEGYSVSREKKESFPLTVTSAQKNPTAFYLCASRRDGDTDTQYFGPGTRLTVL.

This clone was counted once. This chain links TRBV29-1 with TRBJ1-2, with 7 bases lining up with TRBD1. The CDR3 runs to 12 residues. V gave up 7 bases and J gave up 4 bases; unmatched junction bases: 6. In germline, CDR1 is SQVTM, CDR2 ANQGSEA. CDR3 sequence reads: CSASRDSYGYTF. In DNA form, the CDR3 reads TGCAGCGCATCCCGGGACAGCTATGGCTACACCTTC. Using reference TRBV29-1 and TRBJ1-2 for the parts outside the CDR3, the full variable domain is SAVISQKPSRDICQRGTSLTIQCQVDSQVTMMFWYRQQPGQSLTLIATANQGSEATYESGFVIDKFPISRPNLTFSTLTVSNMSPEDSSIYLCSASRDSYGYTFGSGTRLTVV.

J is TRBJ1-1 and V is TRBV6-5; TRBD1 matches at 11 bases. The CDR3 is 14 amino acids. After removal of 7 bases from V and 6 bases from J, the junction contained 7 bases not matched to a gene. Germline lookup yields CDR1 MNHEY and CDR2 SVGAGI. CDR3 protein: CASTLDRGRPEAFF. The CDR3 DNA reads TGTGCCAGCACTTTGGACAGGGGGCGGCCTGAAGCTTTCTTT.